This TCR beta chain stems from a study of T cells in Graves' hyperthyroidism and ophthalmopathy. This clonotype was counted many times. Amplified regions were TCR beta CDR3 sequences from RNA transcripts. The study used the HTBI primer set for a first-round RT-PCR of the TCR CDR3. Each CDR3 protein is one row after TCRdb ran MiXCR on the multiplex PCR reads. The sample holds approximately 520,000 distinct CDR3 sequences, less than 25% seen once. Germline V CDR1 and CDR2: MNHNS, SASEGT. The ends were cut back, 5 bases at V and 0 bases at J, with 11 bases in the middle. CDR3 size: 14 residues. Sequences were obtained from blood. The chain uses TRBV6-1 and TRBJ2-7; D is undetermined. This receptor was taken from a man in his late teens or twenties with Graves' hyperthyroidism. The CDR3 sequence: CASSPARSSYEQYF. Written as DNA, the CDR3 is TGTGCCAGCAGTCCCGCGAGGAGCTCCTACGAGCAGTACTTC.